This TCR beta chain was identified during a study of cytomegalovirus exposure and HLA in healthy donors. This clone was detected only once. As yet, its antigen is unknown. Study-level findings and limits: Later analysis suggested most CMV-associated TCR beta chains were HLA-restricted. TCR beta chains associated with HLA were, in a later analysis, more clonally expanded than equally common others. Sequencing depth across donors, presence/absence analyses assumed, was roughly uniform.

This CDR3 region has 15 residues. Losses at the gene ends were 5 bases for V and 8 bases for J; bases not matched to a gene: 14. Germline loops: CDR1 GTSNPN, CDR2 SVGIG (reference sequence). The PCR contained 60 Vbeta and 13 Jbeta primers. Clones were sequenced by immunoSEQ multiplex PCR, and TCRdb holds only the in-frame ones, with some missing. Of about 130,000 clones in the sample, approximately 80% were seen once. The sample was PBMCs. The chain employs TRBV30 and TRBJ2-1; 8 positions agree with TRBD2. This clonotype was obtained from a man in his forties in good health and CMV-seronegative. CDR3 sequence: CAWGPGGASFDEQFF. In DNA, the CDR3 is TGTGCCTGGGGCCCCGGGGGGGCTAGCTTTGATGAGCAGTTCTTC.